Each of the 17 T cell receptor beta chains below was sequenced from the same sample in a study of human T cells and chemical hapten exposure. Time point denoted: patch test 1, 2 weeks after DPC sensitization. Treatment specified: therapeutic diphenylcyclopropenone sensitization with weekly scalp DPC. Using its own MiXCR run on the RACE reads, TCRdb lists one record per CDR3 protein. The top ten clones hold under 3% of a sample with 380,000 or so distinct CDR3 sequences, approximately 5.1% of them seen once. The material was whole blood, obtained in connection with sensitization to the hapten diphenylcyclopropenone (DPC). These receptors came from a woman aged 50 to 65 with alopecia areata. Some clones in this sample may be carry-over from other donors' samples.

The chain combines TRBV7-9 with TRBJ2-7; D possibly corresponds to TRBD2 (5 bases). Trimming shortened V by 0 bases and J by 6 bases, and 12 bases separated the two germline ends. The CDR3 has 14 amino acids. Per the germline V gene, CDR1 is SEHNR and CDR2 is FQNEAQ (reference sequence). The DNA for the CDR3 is TGTGCCAGCAGCTTAGCGGTCGGCGGGTTCGAGCAGTACTTC. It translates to CASSLAVGGFEQYF. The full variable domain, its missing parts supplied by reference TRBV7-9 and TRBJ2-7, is DTGVSQNPRHKITKRGQNVTFRCDPISEHNRLYWYRQTLGQGPEFLTYFQNEAQLEKSRLLSDRFSAERPKGSFSTLEIQRTEQGDSAMYLCASSLAVGGFEQYFGPGTRLTVT.

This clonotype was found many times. DNA of the CDR3: TGCAGCGTTGAAGGGGCGACCGCAGATACGCAGTATTTT. Amino acids: CSVEGATADTQYF. The V and J genes are TRBV29-1 and TRBJ2-3; D call uncertain. This CDR3 has 13 residues. The germline V gene encodes CDR1 SQVTM and CDR2 ANQGSEA. The V gene lost 1 base and the J gene lost 4 bases, with 9 bases spanning the gap.

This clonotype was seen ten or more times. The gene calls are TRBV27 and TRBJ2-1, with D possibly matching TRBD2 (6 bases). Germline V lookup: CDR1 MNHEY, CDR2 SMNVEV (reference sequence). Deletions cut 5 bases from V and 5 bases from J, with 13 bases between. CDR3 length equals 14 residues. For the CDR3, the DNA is TGTGCCAGCAGTGGGTCCGGAGGGGACAATGAGCAGTTCTTC. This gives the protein CASSGSGGDNEQFF.

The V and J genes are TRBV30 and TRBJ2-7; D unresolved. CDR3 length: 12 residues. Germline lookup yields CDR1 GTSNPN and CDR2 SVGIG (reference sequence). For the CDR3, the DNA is TGTGCGTGCAAAACCCCGGACCACGAGCAGTACTTC. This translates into CACKTPDHEQYF.

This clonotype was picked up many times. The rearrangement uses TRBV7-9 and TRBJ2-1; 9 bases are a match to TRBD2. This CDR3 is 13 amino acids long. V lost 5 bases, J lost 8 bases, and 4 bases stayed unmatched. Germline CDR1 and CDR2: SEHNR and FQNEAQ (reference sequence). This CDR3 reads CASSPGLAYEQFF. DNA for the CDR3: TGTGCCAGCAGCCCGGGACTAGCCTATGAGCAGTTCTTC.

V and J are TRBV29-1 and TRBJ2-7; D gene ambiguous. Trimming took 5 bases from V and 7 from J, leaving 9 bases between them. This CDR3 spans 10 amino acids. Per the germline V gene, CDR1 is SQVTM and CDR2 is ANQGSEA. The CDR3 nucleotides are TGCAGCGTTTTCTTCCAGGAGCAGTACTTC. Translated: CSVFFQEQYF.

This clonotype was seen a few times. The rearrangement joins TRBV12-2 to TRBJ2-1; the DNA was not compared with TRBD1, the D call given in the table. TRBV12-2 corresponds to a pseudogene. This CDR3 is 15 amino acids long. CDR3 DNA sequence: TGTGCAAGCGATTTAGGGGGGCAGGTCAGTCGAGGCACGTTCTTC. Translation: CASDLGGQVSRGTFF.

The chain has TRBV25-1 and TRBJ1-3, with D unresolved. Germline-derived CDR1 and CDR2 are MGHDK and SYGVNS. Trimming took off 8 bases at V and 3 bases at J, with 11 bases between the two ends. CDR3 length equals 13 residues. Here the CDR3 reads CASSKGLGNTIYF. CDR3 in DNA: TGTGCCAGCTCCAAAGGACTTGGAAACACCATATATTTT.

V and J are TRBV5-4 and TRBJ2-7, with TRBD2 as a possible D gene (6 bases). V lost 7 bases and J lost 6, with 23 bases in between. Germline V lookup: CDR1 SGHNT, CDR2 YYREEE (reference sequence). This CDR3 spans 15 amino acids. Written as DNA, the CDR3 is TGTGCCAGCGGAAAACCCCTGGGGGGTAATACCGAGCAGTACTTC. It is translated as CASGKPLGGNTEQYF.

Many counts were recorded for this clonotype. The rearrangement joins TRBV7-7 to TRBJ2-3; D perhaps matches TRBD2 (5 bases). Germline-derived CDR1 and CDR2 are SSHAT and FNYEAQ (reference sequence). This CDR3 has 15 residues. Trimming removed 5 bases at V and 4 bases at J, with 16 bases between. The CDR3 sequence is CASSASSAAADTQYF. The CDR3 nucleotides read TGTGCCAGCAGCGCTAGCTCCGCCGCCGCAGATACGCAGTATTTT.

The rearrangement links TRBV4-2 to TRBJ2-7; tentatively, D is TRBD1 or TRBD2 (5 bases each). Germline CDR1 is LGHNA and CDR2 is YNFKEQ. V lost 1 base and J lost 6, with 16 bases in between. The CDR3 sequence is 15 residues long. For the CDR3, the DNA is TGTGCCAGCAGCCAAGGCCCAGGCGAGGGGCCCGAGCAGTACTTC. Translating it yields CASSQGPGEGPEQYF.

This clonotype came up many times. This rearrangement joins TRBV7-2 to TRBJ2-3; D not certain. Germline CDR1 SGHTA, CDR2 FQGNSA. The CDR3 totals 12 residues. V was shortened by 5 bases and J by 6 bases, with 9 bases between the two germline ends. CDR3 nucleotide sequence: TGTGCCAGCAGCCGAAACCAGGATACGCAGTATTTT. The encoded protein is CASSRNQDTQYF.

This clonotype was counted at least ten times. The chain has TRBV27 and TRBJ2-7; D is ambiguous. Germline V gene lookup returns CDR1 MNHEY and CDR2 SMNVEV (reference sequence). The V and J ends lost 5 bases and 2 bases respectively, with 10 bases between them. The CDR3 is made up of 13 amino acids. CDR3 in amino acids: CASSPRGPYEQYF. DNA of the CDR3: TGTGCCAGCAGTCCTCGAGGTCCCTACGAGCAGTACTTC.

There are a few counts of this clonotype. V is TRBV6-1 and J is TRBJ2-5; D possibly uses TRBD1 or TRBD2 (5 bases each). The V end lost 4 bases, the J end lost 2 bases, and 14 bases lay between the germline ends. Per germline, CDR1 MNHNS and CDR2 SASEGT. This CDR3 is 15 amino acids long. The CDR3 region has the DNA TGTGCCAGCAGTGGCGGAAAGGGGAGTCAAGAGACCCAGTACTTC. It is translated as CASSGGKGSQETQYF.

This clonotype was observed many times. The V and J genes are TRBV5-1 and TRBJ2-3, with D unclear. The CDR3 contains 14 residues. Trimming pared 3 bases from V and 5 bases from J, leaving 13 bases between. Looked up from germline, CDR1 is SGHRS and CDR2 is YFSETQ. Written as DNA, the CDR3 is TGCGCCAGCAGCTCCCCCGCCCGGCTAGATACGCAGTATTTT. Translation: CASSSPARLDTQYF.

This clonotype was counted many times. CDR3 bases: TGTGCTAGTGGTTCGATGGGGACTTTAGATACGCAGTATTTT. Amino acid sequence: CASGSMGTLDTQYF. This sequence joins TRBV12-5 and TRBJ2-3, with D perhaps TRBD2 (6 bases). The CDR3 length is 14 residues. Germline CDR1 LGHNT, CDR2 FRNRAP. Deletions cut 4 bases from V and 5 bases from J, with 13 bases between. Together with reference TRBV12-5 and TRBJ2-3, the CDR3 gives the full variable domain: DARVTQTPRHKVTEMGQEVTMRCQPILGHNTVFWYRQTMMQGLELLAYFRNRAPLDDSGMPKDRFSAEMPDATLATLKIQPSEPRDSAVYFCASGSMGTLDTQYFGPGTRLTVL.

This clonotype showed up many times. The chain's CDR3 is CASSYRVRDTQYF. The CDR3 coding sequence is TGTGCCAGCAGTTACCGAGTTCGGGATACGCAGTATTTT. The chain is built from TRBV6-2 or TRBV6-3 and TRBJ2-3; no definite D call. Germline V gene data show CDR1 as MNHEY and CDR2 as SVGEGT. The V and J ends lost 2 bases and 6 bases respectively, with 9 bases between them. The CDR3 length is 13 residues.